This entry lists 22 T cell receptor beta chains sequenced from one sample in a study of shared clonotypes between healthy human individuals. As defined, naive CD8 cells were CD45RO-negative and positively selected for CCR7, with terminally differentiated effector memory CD45RA+ cells excluded. Generated by immunoSEQ multiplex PCR, the TCRdb table keeps only in-frame clones and is missing some. Found here are under 1 million clones, 96% of them singletons; the top ten hold under 0.25%. Sequencing was performed on naive CD8+ T cells sorted from blood. These receptors were collected from a man between 25 and 39 years old in good health.

The chain employs TRBV5-1 and TRBJ2-1, with TRBD2 matching 16 bases. V lost 4 bases, J lost 7 bases, and 11 bases stayed unmatched. The CDR3 has 18 amino acids. The germline gives CDR1 SGHRS, CDR2 YFSETQ. The CDR3, as DNA: TGCGCCAGCAGCGCGGAGGGACTAGCGGGAGGGCCGGGAAATGAGCAGTTCTTC. Translated: CASSAEGLAGGPGNEQFF.

CDR3 amino acids: CASSLGSLEGLFF. CDR3 nucleotide sequence: TGTGCCAGCAGCTTGGGTTCACTGGAGGGACTGTTTTTT. This rearrangement joins TRBV7-9 to TRBJ1-4; the D is unclear. This CDR3 comprises 13 residues. Trimming cost V 3 bases and J 13 bases, with 15 bases left between them. Germline CDR1 reads SEHNR; CDR2 reads FQNEAQ (reference sequence). Full variable domain (outside the CDR3, taken from reference TRBV7-9 and TRBJ1-4): DTGVSQNPRHKITKRGQNVTFRCDPISEHNRLYWYRQTLGQGPEFLTYFQNEAQLEKSRLLSDRFSAERPKGSFSTLEIQRTEQGDSAMYLCASSLGSLEGLFFGSGTQLSVL.

The V and J genes are TRBV16 and TRBJ1-1; unclear D gene. Germline V lookup: CDR1 KGHSY, CDR2 FQNENV. The length of the CDR3 is 14 residues. Trimming pared 2 bases from V and 1 base from J, leaving 8 bases between. CDR3 loop: CASSQAGPNTEAFF. CDR3 sequence (DNA): TGTGCCAGCAGCCAAGCAGGCCCGAACACTGAAGCTTTCTTT. Full variable domain (rest looked up from reference TRBV16 and TRBJ1-1): GEEVAQTPKHLVRGEGQKAKLYCAPIKGHSYVFWYQQVLKNEFKFLISFQNENVFDETGMPKERFSAKCLPNSPCSLEIQATKLEDSAVYFCASSQAGPNTEAFFGQGTRLTVV.

The chain joins TRBV5-4 to TRBJ2-2; D assignment may be TRBD1 or TRBD2 (6 bases each). V gave up 4 bases and J gave up 0 bases, with 13 bases separating them. Germline CDR1 and CDR2: SGHNT and YYREEE (reference sequence). CDR3 length: 16 amino acids. For the CDR3, the DNA is TGTGCCAGCAGCCTGAGGGGGGAGGCGAACACCGGGGAGCTGTTTTTT. It codes for CASSLRGEANTGELFF. Full variable domain (missing parts from reference TRBV5-4 and TRBJ2-2): ETGVTQSPTHLIKTRGQQVTLRCSSQSGHNTVSWYQQALGQGPQFIFQYYREEENGRGNFPPRFSGLQFPNYSSELNVNALELDDSALYLCASSLRGEANTGELFFGEGSRLTVL.

The V call is TRBV7-9, the J call TRBJ1-5; 10 positions match TRBD1. This CDR3 has 13 amino acids. V lost 5 bases to trimming and J lost 5 bases; unmatched junction nucleotides: 0. Germline lookup yields CDR1 SEHNR and CDR2 FQNEAQ (reference sequence). CDR3 loop: CASSGTGDQPQHF. CDR3 in DNA: TGTGCCAGCAGCGGGACAGGGGATCAGCCCCAGCATTTT. Variable domain in full (rest from reference TRBV7-9 and TRBJ1-5): DTGVSQNPRHKITKRGQNVTFRCDPISEHNRLYWYRQTLGQGPEFLTYFQNEAQLEKSRLLSDRFSAERPKGSFSTLEIQRTEQGDSAMYLCASSGTGDQPQHFGDGTRLSIL.

V usage is TRBV4-1 and J usage is TRBJ2-7; D uncertain. CDR1 and CDR2 from the germline V gene are MGHRA and YSYEKL. V was trimmed by 5 bases and J by 2 bases, leaving 7 bases between them. The CDR3 has 12 amino acids. The CDR3 bases are TGCGCCAGCAGCGACCGAGCCTACGAGCAGTACTTC. As protein: CASSDRAYEQYF.

The chain links TRBV7-6 to TRBJ2-1; D is undetermined. V gave up 5 bases and J gave up 2 bases, with 7 bases separating them. CDR1 and CDR2 from the germline V gene are SGHVS and FNYEAQ. The CDR3 is 13 amino acids. The CDR3 spells CASSPWAYNEQFF. The CDR3 nucleotides are TGTGCCAGCAGCCCCTGGGCCTACAATGAGCAGTTCTTC. Using reference TRBV7-6 and TRBJ2-1 for the parts outside the CDR3, the full variable domain is GAGVSQSPRYKVTKRGQDVALRCDPISGHVSLYWYRQALGQGPEFLTYFNYEAQQDKSGLPNDRFSAERPEGSISTLTIQRTEQRDSAMYRCASSPWAYNEQFFGPGTRLTVL.

The chain joins TRBV27 to TRBJ2-1; D unclear. Looked up from germline, CDR1 is MNHEY and CDR2 is SMNVEV (reference sequence). V lost 4 bases, J lost 6 bases, and 7 bases lay in between. This CDR3 has 12 residues. The CDR3 bases are TGTGCCAGCAGTTCCATCTCCAATGAGCAGTTCTTC. This translates into CASSSISNEQFF.

The chain is built from TRBV20-1 and TRBJ2-7; 8 bases map to TRBD1. The junction had 8 bases not matched to a gene; V was cut back by 3 bases and J by 13 bases. The CDR3 has 11 residues. The germline V gene encodes CDR1 DFQATT and CDR2 SNEGSKA (reference sequence). CDR3 coding DNA: TGCAGTGCTAGGTTCGGACAGGGTCTATACTTC. This codes for CSARFGQGLYF.

The chain combines TRBV4-3 with TRBJ2-3, with D perhaps matching TRBD1 (5 bases). Per the germline V gene, CDR1 is LGHNA and CDR2 is YSLEER. The CDR3 extends over 15 amino acids. V gave up 5 bases and J gave up 5 bases, with 17 bases separating them. The CDR3, as DNA: TGCGCCAGCAGCAAGGGGCGTAAAGTGGGAGATACGCAGTATTTT. Its protein product is CASSKGRKVGDTQYF.

V gene TRBV9 combines with J gene TRBJ1-1, with no clear D. Per germline, CDR1 SGDLS and CDR2 YYNGEE. This CDR3 region has 13 residues. V gave up 3 bases and J gave up 4 bases, with 10 bases separating them. The CDR3 sequence: CASSEELGTEAFF. As DNA, the CDR3 is TGTGCCAGCAGCGAAGAGCTGGGCACTGAAGCTTTCTTT.

This chain connects TRBV2 to TRBJ2-5, with D maybe TRBD1 (6 bases). The CDR3 is made up of 15 amino acids. Per the germline V gene, CDR1 is SNHLY and CDR2 is FYNNEI. Trimming took 7 bases from V and 4 from J, leaving 19 bases between them. The CDR3 nucleotides are TGTGCCAGCAACTCAGATTCCCAGGGGCGAGAGACCCAGTACTTC. Protein product: CASNSDSQGRETQYF.

V usage is TRBV29-1 and J usage is TRBJ2-1; 11 nucleotides agree with TRBD1. CDR1 is SQVTM, CDR2 ANQGSEA, per germline. The CDR3 is made up of 14 amino acids. The trim removed 1 base at V and 6 bases at J, leaving 2 bases unmatched. The DNA of the CDR3 is TGCAGCGTTGAAGGGGACAGGGGGGGCAATGAGCAGTTCTTC. Residues: CSVEGDRGGNEQFF.

The count of this clone is one. V is TRBV4-2 and J is TRBJ2-2; D unresolved. From germline, CDR1 is LGHNA and CDR2 YNFKEQ. CDR3 length: 16 residues. V shed 0 bases and J shed 1 base, with 9 bases lying between them. The CDR3 DNA follows: TGTGCCAGCAGCCAAGATCGTCCCGAGAACACCGGGGAGCTGTTTTTT. Protein: CASSQDRPENTGELFF.

This chain connects TRBV28 to TRBJ1-1; D is uncertain. Trimming removed 8 bases from V and 0 bases from J, with 13 bases in between. The CDR3 is 14 residues long. Germline V lookup: CDR1 MDHEN, CDR2 SYDVKM. CDR3 sequence: CASSGILMNTEAFF. Written as DNA, the CDR3 is TGTGCCAGCTCAGGTATCCTCATGAACACTGAAGCTTTCTTT.

This clone appeared a single time. The chain recombines TRBV14 with TRBJ1-1; D is perhaps TRBD1 (6 bases). The germline CDR1 and CDR2 sequences are SGHDN and FVKESK. This CDR3 region has 14 residues. Trimming cost V 0 bases and J 4 bases, with 9 bases left between them. CDR3 residues: CASSQELRGTEAFF. The CDR3 region has the DNA TGTGCCAGCAGCCAAGAACTCAGGGGCACTGAAGCTTTCTTT.

The chain links TRBV27 to TRBJ2-1, with 8 bases fitting TRBD1. This CDR3 comprises 14 residues. From germline, CDR1 is MNHEY and CDR2 SMNVEV (reference sequence). With V trimmed by 3 bases and J by 10 bases, 8 bases remained unmatched. Here the CDR3 reads CASSFKDRVDEQFF. CDR3 in DNA: TGTGCCAGCAGTTTTAAGGACAGGGTAGACGAGCAGTTCTTC.

This sequence joins TRBV9 and TRBJ2-1; a weak D match, TRBD2 (6 bases). The CDR3 totals 16 residues. The V end lost 2 bases, the J end lost 0 bases, and 12 bases lay between the germline ends. Germline V CDR1 and CDR2: SGDLS, YYNGEE. The CDR3 here is CASSVSGSLSYNEQFF. The CDR3 bases are TGTGCCAGCAGCGTTTCCGGGAGCCTCTCCTACAATGAGCAGTTCTTC.

The chain couples TRBV29-1 to TRBJ1-3, with D hard to call. The CDR3 totals 12 residues. V lost 5 bases, J lost 0 bases, and 5 bases lay in between. Germline lookup yields CDR1 SQVTM and CDR2 ANQGSEA. CDR3 sequence (DNA): TGCAGCGTTTGTTTCTCTGGAAACACCATATATTTT. As protein: CSVCFSGNTIYF.

The chain couples TRBV15 to TRBJ1-1; no firm D call. With 3 bases removed from V and 0 bases from J, the gap between germline ends came to 5 bases. The CDR3 spans 13 residues. Looked up from germline, CDR1 is LNHNV and CDR2 is YYDKDF (reference sequence). CDR3: CATSRLMNTEAFF. The CDR3 DNA is TGTGCCACCAGCAGGCTCATGAACACTGAAGCTTTCTTT.

V usage is TRBV5-1 and J usage is TRBJ2-7; TRBD1 is a possible D gene (5 bases). V was clipped by 4 bases and J by 0 bases, with 8 bases between them. There are 13 residues in the CDR3. Germline lookup yields CDR1 SGHRS and CDR2 YFSETQ. This chain's CDR3 is CASSTDNSYEQYF. CDR3 nucleotides: TGCGCCAGCAGCACGGACAACTCCTACGAGCAGTACTTC.

The J gene is TRBJ1-1, the V gene TRBV7-9; D not certain. V was pared by 2 bases and J by 11 bases, with 9 bases between. CDR1 SEHNR and CDR2 FQNEAQ come from the germline V gene (reference sequence). The length of the CDR3 is 11 residues. CDR3 sequence reads: CASSLSERAFF. The CDR3 DNA reads as TGTGCCAGCAGCTTATCTGAAAGGGCTTTCTTT.